The 26 T cell receptor beta chains below were found in one sample sequenced in a study of OX40 agonist ivuxolimab in advanced cancers. Profiled with immunoSEQ multiplex PCR; TCRdb holds only in-frame clones, not every one. This sample has about 30,000 clones, with roughly 80% found just once. The sequences come from CD4+ or CD8+ T cells sorted from blood, collected in a trial of the OX40 agonist ivuxolimab. All receptors come from an adult with an advanced solid tumor such as melanoma, head and neck, liver or kidney cancer.

The chain links TRBV30 to TRBJ1-4; 8 bases fit TRBD1. The CDR3 is 16 residues long. V dropped 4 bases and J dropped 0; count of bases not matched to a gene: 7. In germline, CDR1 is GTSNPN, CDR2 SVGIG (reference sequence). This CDR3 reads CAWNSGQAATNEKLFF. CDR3 in DNA: TGTGCCTGGAACTCGGGACAGGCGGCAACTAATGAAAAACTGTTTTTT.

The chain recombines TRBV5-1 with TRBJ1-2, with D unresolved. Germline V CDR1 and CDR2: SGHRS, YFSETQ. The CDR3 is 15 residues long. Trimming shortened V by 4 bases and J by 1 base, and 14 bases separated the two germline ends. CDR3 sequence (DNA): TGCGCCAGCAGCCTCGATGGGCTCTTTAACTATGGCTACACCTTC. Amino acid sequence: CASSLDGLFNYGYTF.

The chain uses TRBV19 and TRBJ2-5; D gene unclear. Matching the DNA end better, TRBJ2-7 makes the J call doubtful. This CDR3 has 14 residues. Looked up from germline, CDR1 is LNHDA and CDR2 is SQIVND (reference sequence). CDR3 residues: CASSIRQNNYEQYF. CDR3 coding DNA: TGTGCCAGTAGTATAAGGCAGAATAACTACGAGCAGTACTTC.

This clone was picked up a small number of times. The V call is TRBV18, the J call TRBJ1-1; the D is unclear. From germline, CDR1 is KGHSH and CDR2 LQKENI. The V end lost 5 bases, the J end lost 0 bases, and 10 bases lay between the germline ends. There are 14 residues in the CDR3. As DNA, the CDR3 is TGTGCCAGCTCAGCCCAGACCATGAACACTGAAGCTTTCTTT. It encodes CASSAQTMNTEAFF.

DNA of the CDR3: TGTGCCAGCGGGGGAGACAGGGGGAACACTGAAGCTTTCTTT. Its protein is CASGGDRGNTEAFF. V usage is TRBV2 and J usage is TRBJ1-1, with 8 bases aligning to TRBD1. V was clipped by 8 bases and J by 1 base; unmatched bases: 6. The V gene's germline CDR1 is SNHLY and CDR2 FYNNEI. This CDR3 is built from 14 residues.

Only a few counts were recorded for this clone. The chain employs TRBV11-3 and TRBJ1-1; D remains ambiguous. CDR3 length equals 13 residues. The ends were cut back, 3 bases at V and 5 bases at J, with 10 bases in the middle. Germline lookup yields CDR1 SGHNT and CDR2 YENEEA. CDR3 bases: TGTGCCAGCAGCTTTATAGGTGGTACTGAAGCTTTCTTT. Its protein is CASSFIGGTEAFF.

By share, this clone counts as medium-sized (0.01 to 0.1%). The chain couples TRBV6-1 to TRBJ1-5; 7 nucleotides align to TRBD1. Germline loops: CDR1 MNHNS, CDR2 SASEGT. The CDR3 totals 14 residues. J gave up 7 bases and V 3 bases, and 6 bases lay outside the gene matches. CDR3 sequence (DNA): TGTGCCAGCAGTGACGGACAGGTCGCACAGCCCCAGCATTTT. It yields the protein CASSDGQVAQPQHF.

The chain carries TRBV6-1 and TRBJ1-2, with D hard to call. The CDR3 consists of 13 residues. CDR1 MNHNS and CDR2 SASEGT come from the germline V gene. V gave up 7 bases and J gave up 4 bases, with 13 bases separating them. The CDR3: CASTAMWGYGYTF. CDR3 bases: TGTGCCAGCACCGCTATGTGGGGCTATGGCTACACCTTC.

V is TRBV14 and J is TRBJ1-1; no clear D gene. Looked up from germline, CDR1 is SGHDN and CDR2 is FVKESK. V dropped 0 bases and J dropped 10 bases, with 12 bases sitting between them. This CDR3 spans 13 amino acids. The CDR3 here is CASSQDSKRLAFF. For the CDR3, the DNA is TGTGCCAGCAGCCAAGATAGTAAACGTTTAGCTTTCTTT.

The genes are TRBV5-1 and TRBJ2-5; 7 bases fit TRBD1. The J call is doubtful: the DNA matches TRBJ2-7 better. The CDR3 contains 14 residues. The V gene's germline CDR1 is SGHRS and CDR2 YFSETQ. The CDR3 DNA reads as TGCGCCAGCAGTTCGACAGGGTACATTTACGAGCAGTACTTC. Its protein is CASSSTGYIYEQYF.

This clone appeared a single time. This chain connects TRBV6-5 to TRBJ1-5, with 10 bases fitting TRBD1. The CDR3 length is 15 residues. Germline CDR1 reads MNHEY; CDR2 reads SVGAGI. Trimming took 5 bases from V and 7 from J; bases not matched to a gene: 8. CDR3 bases: TGTGCCAGCAGTCCTGAGACAGGGGGCGTCCAGCCCCAGCATTTT. Translation: CASSPETGGVQPQHF.

This clone was recorded once. The CDR3 here is CASSSPGFYGYTF. The CDR3 coding sequence is TGTGCCAGCAGCTCCCCAGGCTTCTATGGCTACACCTTC. The V and J genes are TRBV11-2 and TRBJ1-2; the D is unclear. CDR1 and CDR2 (germline): SGHAT, FQNNGV. V shed 4 bases and J shed 4 bases, with 10 bases lying between them. CDR3 size: 13 residues.

J is TRBJ1-1 and V is TRBV5-6, with D possibly being TRBD1 (6 bases). The CDR3 is made up of 15 amino acids. Germline loops: CDR1 SGHDT, CDR2 YYEEEE. V lost 5 bases and J 3 bases, leaving 17 bases between the germline ends. Here the CDR3 reads CASSPGGQRYTEAFF. DNA of the CDR3: TGTGCCAGCAGTCCCGGGGGGCAGAGGTACACTGAAGCTTTCTTT.

V and J are TRBV5-1 and TRBJ1-2, with TRBD1 matching over 11 bases. Germline V lookup: CDR1 SGHRS, CDR2 YFSETQ. The CDR3 covers 14 residues. Trimming cost V 5 bases and J 6 bases; bases outside gene matches: 6. CDR3 sequence reads: CASRHGQGANGYTF. For the CDR3, the DNA is TGCGCCAGCAGACACGGACAGGGGGCGAATGGCTACACCTTC.

V usage is TRBV19 and J usage is TRBJ2-2; the D gene is possibly TRBD2 (7 bases). Germline V gene sequence: CDR1 LNHDA, CDR2 SQIVND (reference sequence). Trimming removed 5 bases at V and 0 bases at J, with 16 bases between. The CDR3 covers 17 residues. This chain's CDR3 is CASSPLRGGPNTGELFF. The CDR3 DNA reads as TGTGCCAGTAGTCCCTTAAGGGGGGGCCCGAACACCGGGGAGCTGTTTTTT.

The V and J genes are TRBV5-1 and TRBJ1-1; 7 nucleotides line up with TRBD1. J lost 3 bases, V lost 2 bases, and 7 bases had no gene match. Looked up from germline, CDR1 is SGHRS and CDR2 is YFSETQ. The CDR3 is made up of 15 amino acids. CDR3 DNA: TGCGCCAGCAGCTTCTACAGGGGCATGGACACTGAAGCTTTCTTT. Translating gives CASSFYRGMDTEAFF.

The chain employs TRBV13 and TRBJ1-1; TRBD1 might be the D (5 bases). Germline loops: CDR1 PRHDT, CDR2 FYEKMQ (reference sequence). CDR3 length: 15 residues. With 4 bases removed from V and 1 base from J, the gap between germline ends came to 13 bases. DNA of the CDR3: TGTGCCAGCAGCTATCAGGGTTCGGGGAACACTGAAGCTTTCTTT. It encodes CASSYQGSGNTEAFF.

This clone has just a few counts. The chain links TRBV7-3 to TRBJ2-5, with D maybe TRBD2 (5 bases). Germline V gene lookup returns CDR1 SGHTA and CDR2 FQGTGA. V lost 5 bases and J 4 bases, leaving 11 bases between the germline ends. The CDR3 loop spans 13 amino acids. This CDR3 is CASSREGGETQYF. DNA of the CDR3: TGTGCCAGCAGCCGTGAGGGTGGAGAGACCCAGTACTTC.

The chain links TRBV6-1 to TRBJ2-5; 9 bases line up with TRBD1. The J call is in doubt because the DNA end fits TRBJ2-7 better. CDR1 is MNHNS and CDR2 is SASEGT in the germline V gene. This CDR3 is built from 15 residues. CDR3 sequence (DNA): TGTGCCAGCAGTCCCGGGACAGGGTGGTTTGTCGAGCAGTACTTC. Amino acids: CASSPGTGWFVEQYF.

J is TRBJ2-3 and V is TRBV25-1, with no clear D. The CDR3 contains 15 residues. Germline V gives CDR1 MGHDK, CDR2 SYGVNS. V lost 10 bases and J lost 4, with 21 bases in between. CDR3 sequence: CATEGDRTWADTQYF. CDR3 DNA sequence: TGTGCCACAGAAGGTGACCGGACGTGGGCAGATACGCAGTATTTT. Combining the CDR3 with reference TRBV25-1 and TRBJ2-3 gives the whole variable domain EADIYQTPRYLVIGTGKKITLECSQTMGHDKMYWYQQDPGMELHLIHYSYGVNSTEKGDLSSESTVSRIRTEHFPLTLESARPSHTSQYLCATEGDRTWADTQYFGPGTRLTVL.

The V call is TRBV19, the J call TRBJ2-1, with no clear D. The germline gives CDR1 LNHDA, CDR2 SQIVND (reference sequence). The CDR3 is 14 residues long. The V end lost 7 bases, the J end lost 4 bases, and 14 bases lay between the germline ends. The CDR3 DNA follows: TGTGCCAGTAACAAAAGGCAAGGGTACAATGAGCAGTTCTTC. Translating it yields CASNKRQGYNEQFF. The whole variable domain, filled in from reference TRBV19 and TRBJ2-1, reads DGGITQSPKYLFRKEGQNVTLSCEQNLNHDAMYWYRQDPGQGLRLIYYSQIVNDFQKGDIAEGYSVSREKKESFPLTVTSAQKNPTAFYLCASNKRQGYNEQFFGPGTRLTVL.

This chain links TRBV6-1 with TRBJ1-3; D unclear. This CDR3 is 15 amino acids long. In germline, CDR1 is MNHNS, CDR2 SASEGT. Between the trimmed V and J ends, which lost 1 base and 1 base, there was a span of 8 bases. The DNA for the CDR3 is TGTGCCAGCAGTGAAGGCAGGCTGTCTGGAAACACCATATATTTT. Translation: CASSEGRLSGNTIYF.

The rearrangement uses TRBV7-9 and TRBJ2-7, with a possible D match to TRBD1 (6 bases). The CDR3 loop spans 13 amino acids. Looked up from germline, CDR1 is SEHNR and CDR2 is FQNEAQ (reference sequence). Between the trimmed V and J ends, which lost 7 bases and 2 bases, there was a span of 12 bases. CDR3 residues: CASTPGHAYEQYF. The CDR3 DNA reads TGTGCCAGCACACCGGGACACGCCTACGAGCAGTACTTC.

This clone was detected only a few times. The V and J genes are TRBV5-1 and TRBJ2-7, with TRBD1 matching 8 bases. Germline assignment: CDR1 SGHRS and CDR2 YFSETQ. The ends lost 2 bases at V and 2 bases at J; junction bases unmatched: 3. This CDR3 is built from 14 residues. In DNA, the CDR3 is TGCGCCAGCAGCTTCGGGACAGGAACCTACGAGCAGTACTTC. It encodes CASSFGTGTYEQYF.

The CDR3, as DNA: TGTGCCAGCAGCGATGGTAGTTACGATGGCTACACCTTC. Translated, it gives CASSDGSYDGYTF. The chain carries TRBV11-2 and TRBJ1-2; no reliable D call. CDR3 length: 13 amino acids. Looked up from germline, CDR1 is SGHAT and CDR2 is FQNNGV. Trimming pared 5 bases from V and 6 bases from J, leaving 13 bases between.

The chain recombines TRBV29-1 with TRBJ2-1; 7 bases map to TRBD1. Losses at the gene ends were 5 bases for V and 10 bases for J; bases not matched to a gene: 5. The CDR3 spans 11 residues. Germline V lookup: CDR1 SQVTM, CDR2 ANQGSEA. The CDR3 reads CSVRQGGEQFF. CDR3 in DNA: TGCAGCGTTCGACAGGGTGGGGAGCAGTTCTTC.